This T cell receptor beta chain was identified during a study of cytotoxic CD8 clonotypes in ibrutinib-treated CLL. TCR beta libraries used 2 to 2.5 micrograms of genomic DNA from cryopreserved PBMCs. Germline V gives CDR1 SGHRS, CDR2 YFSETQ. The CDR3 loop spans 15 amino acids. Deletions cut 4 bases from V and 0 bases from J, with 14 bases between. The repertoire was sequenced with immunoSEQ multiplex PCR; TCRdb's copy has only in-frame clones and lacks some. The sample lists around 250,000 clones, 70% seen once, with roughly 15% in the top ten. This TCR came from a human donor with chronic lymphocytic leukemia. The J gene is TRBJ2-7, the V gene TRBV5-1, with D possibly called TRBD1 or TRBD2 (5 bases each). The sample was PBMCs, taken after 24 months of ibrutinib treatment. In DNA, the CDR3 is TGCGCCAGCAGCACTGGGCCAGGGAGCTCCTACGAGCAGTACTTC. This codes for CASSTGPGSSYEQYF.